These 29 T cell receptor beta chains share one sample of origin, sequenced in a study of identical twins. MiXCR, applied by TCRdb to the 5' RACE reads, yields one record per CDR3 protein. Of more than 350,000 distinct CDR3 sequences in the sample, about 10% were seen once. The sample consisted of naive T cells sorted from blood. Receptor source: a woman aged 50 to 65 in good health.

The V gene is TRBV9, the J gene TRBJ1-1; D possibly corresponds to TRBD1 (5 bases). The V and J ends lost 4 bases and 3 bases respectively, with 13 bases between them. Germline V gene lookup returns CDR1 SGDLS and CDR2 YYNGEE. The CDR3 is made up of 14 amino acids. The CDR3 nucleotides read TGTGCCAGCAGCATTGACAGAGGAGACACTGAAGCTTTCTTT. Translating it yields CASSIDRGDTEAFF.

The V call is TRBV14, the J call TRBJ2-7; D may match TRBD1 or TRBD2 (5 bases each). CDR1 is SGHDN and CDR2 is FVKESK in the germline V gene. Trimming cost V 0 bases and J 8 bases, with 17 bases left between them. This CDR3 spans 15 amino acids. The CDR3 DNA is TGTGCCAGCAGCCAAGATCTGCCAGGCCCGGGACAGCAGTACTTC. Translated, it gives CASSQDLPGPGQQYF.

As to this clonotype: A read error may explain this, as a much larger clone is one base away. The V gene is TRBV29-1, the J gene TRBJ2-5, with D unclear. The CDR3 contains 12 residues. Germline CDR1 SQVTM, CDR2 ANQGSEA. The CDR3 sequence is CSVKYPQGTQYF. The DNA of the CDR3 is TGCAGCGTTAAGTACCCTCAAGGGACCCAGTACTTC.

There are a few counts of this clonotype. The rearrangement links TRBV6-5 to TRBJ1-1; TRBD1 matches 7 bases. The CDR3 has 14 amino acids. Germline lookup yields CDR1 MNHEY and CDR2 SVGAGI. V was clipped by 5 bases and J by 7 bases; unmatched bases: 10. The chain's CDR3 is CASSPETGRIEAFF. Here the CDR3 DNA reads TGTGCCAGCAGTCCTGAGACAGGGAGGATTGAAGCTTTCTTT.

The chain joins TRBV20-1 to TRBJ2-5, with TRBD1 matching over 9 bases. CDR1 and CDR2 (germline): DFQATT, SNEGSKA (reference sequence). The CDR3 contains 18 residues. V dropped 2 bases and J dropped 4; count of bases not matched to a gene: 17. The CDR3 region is CSARTAPRDRDIRETQYF. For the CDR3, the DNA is TGCAGTGCTAGAACAGCCCCGCGGGACAGGGATATTAGAGAGACCCAGTACTTC.

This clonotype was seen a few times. CDR3 DNA sequence: TGTGCCAGCAGCTTAGCAGCCGGGACGGGGAACACTGAAGCTTTCTTT. Its translation is CASSLAAGTGNTEAFF. This sequence joins TRBV7-9 and TRBJ1-1; tentatively, D is TRBD1 (5 bases). Germline V CDR1 and CDR2: SEHNR, FQNEAQ (reference sequence). V lost 0 bases to trimming and J lost 1 base, with 12 bases between them. This CDR3 contains 16 residues.

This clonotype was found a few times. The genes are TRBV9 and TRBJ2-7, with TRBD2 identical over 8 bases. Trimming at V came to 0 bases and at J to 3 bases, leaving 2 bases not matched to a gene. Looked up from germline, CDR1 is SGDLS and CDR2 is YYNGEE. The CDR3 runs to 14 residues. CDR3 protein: CASSVGAGDYEQYV. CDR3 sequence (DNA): TGTGCCAGCAGCGTAGGAGCGGGAGACTACGAGCAGTACGTC.

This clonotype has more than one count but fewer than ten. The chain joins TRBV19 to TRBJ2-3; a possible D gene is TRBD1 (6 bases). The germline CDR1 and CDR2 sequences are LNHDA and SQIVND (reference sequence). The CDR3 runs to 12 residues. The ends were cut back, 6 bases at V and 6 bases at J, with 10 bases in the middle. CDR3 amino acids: CASSGTLDTQYF. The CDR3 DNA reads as TGTGCCAGTAGCGGGACACTTGATACGCAGTATTTT.

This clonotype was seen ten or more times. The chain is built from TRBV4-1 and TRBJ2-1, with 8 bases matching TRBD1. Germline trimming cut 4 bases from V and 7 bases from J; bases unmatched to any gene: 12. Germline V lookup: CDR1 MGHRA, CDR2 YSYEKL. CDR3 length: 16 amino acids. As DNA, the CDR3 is TGCGCCAGCAGCCGCAGCACCGGGACAGGTTTAAATGAGCAGTTCTTC. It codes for CASSRSTGTGLNEQFF.

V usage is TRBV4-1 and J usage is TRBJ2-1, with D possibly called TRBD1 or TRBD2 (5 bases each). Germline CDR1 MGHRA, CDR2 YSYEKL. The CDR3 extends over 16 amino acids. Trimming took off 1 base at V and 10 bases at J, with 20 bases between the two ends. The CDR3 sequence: CASSQALGASRSEQFF. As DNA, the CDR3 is TGCGCCAGCAGCCAAGCCCTCGGGGCAAGTCGGTCGGAGCAGTTCTTC.

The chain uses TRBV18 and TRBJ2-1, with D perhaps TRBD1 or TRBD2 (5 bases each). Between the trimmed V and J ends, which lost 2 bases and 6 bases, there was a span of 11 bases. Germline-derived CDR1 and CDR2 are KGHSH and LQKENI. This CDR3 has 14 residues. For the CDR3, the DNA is TGTGCCAGCTCACCAAGTCGAGGGGCCAATGAGCAGTTCTTC. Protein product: CASSPSRGANEQFF.

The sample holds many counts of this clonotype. The CDR3 sequence: CASRRSNQPQHF. CDR3 nucleotide sequence: TGTGCCAGCAGGCGAAGCAATCAGCCCCAGCATTTT. This chain joins TRBV12-3 or TRBV12-4 and TRBJ1-5; no firm D call. V shed 6 bases and J shed 1 base, with 4 bases lying between them. This CDR3 has 12 amino acids.

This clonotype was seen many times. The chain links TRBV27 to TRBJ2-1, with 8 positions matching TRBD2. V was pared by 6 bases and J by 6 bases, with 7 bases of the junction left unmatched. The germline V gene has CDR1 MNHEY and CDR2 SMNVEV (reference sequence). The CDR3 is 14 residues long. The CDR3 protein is CASSHLSGSNEQFF. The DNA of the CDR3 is TGTGCCAGCAGCCACCTCAGCGGGAGCAATGAGCAGTTCTTC.

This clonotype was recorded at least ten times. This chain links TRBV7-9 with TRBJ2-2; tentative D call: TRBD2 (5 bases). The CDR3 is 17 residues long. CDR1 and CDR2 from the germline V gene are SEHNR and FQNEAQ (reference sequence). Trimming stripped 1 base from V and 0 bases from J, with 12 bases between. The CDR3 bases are TGTGCCAGCAGCTTAGGGTGGACTGATGCGAACACCGGGGAGCTGTTTTTT. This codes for CASSLGWTDANTGELFF.

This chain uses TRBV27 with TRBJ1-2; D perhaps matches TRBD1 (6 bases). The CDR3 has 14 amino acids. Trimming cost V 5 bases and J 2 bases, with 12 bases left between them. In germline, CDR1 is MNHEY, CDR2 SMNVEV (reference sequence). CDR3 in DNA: TGTGCCAGCAGTACGACAGGTCCCAACTATGGCTACACCTTC. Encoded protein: CASSTTGPNYGYTF.

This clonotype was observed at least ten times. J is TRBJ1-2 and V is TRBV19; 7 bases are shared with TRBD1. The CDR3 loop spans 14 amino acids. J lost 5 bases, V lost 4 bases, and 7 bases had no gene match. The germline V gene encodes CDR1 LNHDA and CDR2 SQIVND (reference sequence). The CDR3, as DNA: TGTGCCAGTAGTACCCCGGGACAGCCTTATGGCTACACCTTC. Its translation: CASSTPGQPYGYTF.

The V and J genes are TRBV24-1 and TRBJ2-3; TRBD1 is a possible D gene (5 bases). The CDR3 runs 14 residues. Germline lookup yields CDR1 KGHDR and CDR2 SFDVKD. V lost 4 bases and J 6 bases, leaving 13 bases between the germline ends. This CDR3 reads CATSEAGQADTQYF. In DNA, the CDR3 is TGTGCCACCAGTGAGGCAGGGCAGGCGGATACGCAGTATTTT.

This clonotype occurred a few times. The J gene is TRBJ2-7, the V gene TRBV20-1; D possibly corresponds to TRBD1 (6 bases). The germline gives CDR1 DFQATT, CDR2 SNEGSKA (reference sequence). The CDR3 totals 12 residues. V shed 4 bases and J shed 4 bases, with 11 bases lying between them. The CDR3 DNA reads TGCAGTGCTACAGGGGTTTTTTACGAGCAGTACTTC. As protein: CSATGVFYEQYF.

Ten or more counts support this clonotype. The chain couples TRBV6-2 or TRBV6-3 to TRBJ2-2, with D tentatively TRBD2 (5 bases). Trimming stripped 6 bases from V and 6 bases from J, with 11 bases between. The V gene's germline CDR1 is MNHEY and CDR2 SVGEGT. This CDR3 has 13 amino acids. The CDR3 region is CASRRLAPGELFF. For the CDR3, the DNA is TGTGCCAGCAGACGTCTAGCTCCCGGGGAGCTGTTTTTT.

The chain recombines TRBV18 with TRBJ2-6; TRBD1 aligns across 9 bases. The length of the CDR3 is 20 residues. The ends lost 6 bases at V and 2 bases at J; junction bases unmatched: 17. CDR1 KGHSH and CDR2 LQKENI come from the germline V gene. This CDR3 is CASSRSGRDREVTGANVLTF. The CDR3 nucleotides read TGTGCCAGCTCCCGCTCTGGTCGGGACAGGGAAGTGACTGGGGCCAACGTCCTGACTTTC.

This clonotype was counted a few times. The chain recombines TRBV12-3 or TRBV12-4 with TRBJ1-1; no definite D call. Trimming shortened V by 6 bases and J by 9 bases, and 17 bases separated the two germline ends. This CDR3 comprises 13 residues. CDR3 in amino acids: CASSPAGVYKAFF. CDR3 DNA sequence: TGTGCCAGCAGCCCTGCGGGTGTGTATAAAGCTTTCTTT.

The CDR3 reads CSVWGTPYEQYF. The CDR3 nucleotides are TGCAGCGTTTGGGGGACACCCTACGAGCAGTACTTC. The chain is built from TRBV29-1 and TRBJ2-7, with TRBD1 as a possible D gene (6 bases). V was clipped by 5 bases and J by 2 bases, with 10 bases between them. Germline V gene data show CDR1 as SQVTM and CDR2 as ANQGSEA. The CDR3 loop spans 12 amino acids.

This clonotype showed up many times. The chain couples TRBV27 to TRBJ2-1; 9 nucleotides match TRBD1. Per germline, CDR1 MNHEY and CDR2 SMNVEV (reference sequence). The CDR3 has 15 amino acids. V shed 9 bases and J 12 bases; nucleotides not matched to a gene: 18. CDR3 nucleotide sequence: TGTGCCAGTCTCTCGCCGGGACAGGGCCTTTTGGGGCAGTTCTTC. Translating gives CASLSPGQGLLGQFF.

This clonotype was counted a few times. The CDR3 loop is CASSFRRDYGYTF. The CDR3, as DNA: TGCGCCAGCAGCTTCCGCAGAGACTATGGCTACACCTTC. The chain combines TRBV5-1 with TRBJ1-2; D uncertain. V was trimmed by 2 bases and J by 3 bases, leaving 8 bases between them. Germline CDR1 SGHRS, CDR2 YFSETQ. The CDR3 sequence is 13 residues long.

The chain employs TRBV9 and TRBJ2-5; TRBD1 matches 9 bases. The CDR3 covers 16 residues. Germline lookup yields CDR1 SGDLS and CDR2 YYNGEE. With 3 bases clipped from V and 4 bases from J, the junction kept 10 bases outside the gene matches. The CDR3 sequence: CASSAGQGRIGETQYF. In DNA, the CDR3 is TGTGCCAGCAGCGCCGGACAGGGGCGGATTGGAGAGACCCAGTACTTC.

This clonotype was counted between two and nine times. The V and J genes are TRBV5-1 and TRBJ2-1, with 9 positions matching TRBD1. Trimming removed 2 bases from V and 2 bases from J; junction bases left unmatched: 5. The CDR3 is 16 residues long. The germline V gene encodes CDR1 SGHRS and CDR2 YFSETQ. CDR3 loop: CASSFTQGAPYNEQFF. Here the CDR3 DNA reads TGCGCCAGCAGCTTTACACAGGGGGCGCCCTACAATGAGCAGTTCTTC. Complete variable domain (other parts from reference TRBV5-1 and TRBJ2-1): KAGVTQTPRYLIKTRGQQVTLSCSPISGHRSVSWYQQTPGQGLQFLFEYFSETQRNKGNFPGRFSGRQFSNSRSEMNVSTLELGDSALYLCASSFTQGAPYNEQFFGPGTRLTVL.

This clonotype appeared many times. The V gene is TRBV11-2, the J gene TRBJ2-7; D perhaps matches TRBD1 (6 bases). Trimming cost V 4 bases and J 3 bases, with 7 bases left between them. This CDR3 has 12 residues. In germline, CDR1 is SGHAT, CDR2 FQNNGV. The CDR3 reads CASSSQGYEQYV. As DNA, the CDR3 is TGTGCCAGCAGCTCACAGGGCTACGAGCAGTACGTC.

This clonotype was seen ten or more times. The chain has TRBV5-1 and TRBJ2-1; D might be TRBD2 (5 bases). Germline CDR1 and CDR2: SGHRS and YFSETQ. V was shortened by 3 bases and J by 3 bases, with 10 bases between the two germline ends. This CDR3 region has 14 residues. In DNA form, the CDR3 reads TGCGCCAGCAGCTCCTCAGCGGACTACAATGAGCAGTTCTTC. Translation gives CASSSSADYNEQFF. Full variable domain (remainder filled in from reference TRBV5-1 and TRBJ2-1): KAGVTQTPRYLIKTRGQQVTLSCSPISGHRSVSWYQQTPGQGLQFLFEYFSETQRNKGNFPGRFSGRQFSNSRSEMNVSTLELGDSALYLCASSSSADYNEQFFGPGTRLTVL.

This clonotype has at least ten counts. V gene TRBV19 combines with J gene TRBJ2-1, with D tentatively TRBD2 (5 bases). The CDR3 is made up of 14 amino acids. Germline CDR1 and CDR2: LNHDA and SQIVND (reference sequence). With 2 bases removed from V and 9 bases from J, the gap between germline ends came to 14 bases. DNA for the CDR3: TGTGCCAGTAGTATACCGGGAATAACGGGTGAGCAGTTCTTC. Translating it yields CASSIPGITGEQFF.